This T cell receptor beta chain was sequenced during a study of Ad26.COV2.S vaccination and SARS-CoV-2 variants. Remarks on this clone: Its antigen is unidentified.

The table came from immunoSEQ multiplex PCR; TCRdb's copy has only in-frame clones and leaves some out. The sample has approximately 400,000 clones, about 90% seen once. Per the germline V gene, CDR1 is SGDLS and CDR2 is YYNGEE. The CDR3 has 15 residues. Trimming pared 6 bases from V and 1 base from J, leaving 14 bases between. General observations from the study: The TCR breadth and depth analyses may have understated or missed part of the total T cell responses. Non-spike TCR breadth showed similarity between vaccine and placebo recipients.

The clonotype was recovered from a human donor who had recovered from COVID-19. This sample comprised peripheral blood, obtained after recovery from COVID-19. This sequence joins TRBV9 and TRBJ2-1, with D perhaps matching TRBD2 (5 bases). CDR3 sequence: CASTQAGRSYNEQFF. The CDR3 bases are TGTGCCAGCACTCAGGCGGGCCGGTCCTACAATGAGCAGTTCTTC.